The 20 T cell receptor beta chains reported below all come from one sample, sequenced in a study of blood T cell repertoires in COVID-19. Assay: immunoSEQ multiplex PCR; the TCRdb copy retains only in-frame clones and omits some. The sample lists roughly 280,000 clones; roughly nine tenths were seen once. The material sequenced was peripheral blood. The receptors derive from a man in his forties or fifties with acute or convalescent COVID-19.

The V gene is TRBV13, the J gene TRBJ1-1, with unresolved D. Trimming took off 5 bases at V and 2 bases at J, with 12 bases between the two ends. This CDR3 is built from 14 residues. The germline V gene encodes CDR1 PRHDT and CDR2 FYEKMQ (reference sequence). CDR3 coding DNA: TGTGCCAGCAGCCCTATCGCGGTTAACACTGAAGCTTTCTTT. Translation gives CASSPIAVNTEAFF.

On this clone itself: Within the sample, other DNA sequences also encode this same CDR3. The chain combines TRBV7-3 with TRBJ2-7; 10 nucleotides match TRBD1. The CDR3 loop spans 14 amino acids. Germline V gene sequence: CDR1 SGHTA, CDR2 FQGTGA. After removal of 4 bases from V and 2 bases from J, the junction contained 2 bases not matched to a gene. CDR3 sequence (DNA): TGTGCCAGCAGCTCCGGGACAGGGGCCTACGAGCAGTACTTC. Amino acids: CASSSGTGAYEQYF.

The chain carries TRBV7-3 and TRBJ1-2; the D gene is possibly TRBD1 (5 bases). The length of the CDR3 is 16 residues. The germline V gene has CDR1 SGHTA and CDR2 FQGTGA. Trimming removed 5 bases from V and 8 bases from J, with 24 bases in between. In DNA, the CDR3 is TGTGCCAGCAGCCCTTCGGGGGGAGGGCTCGGTGGGGGCTACACCTTC. This translates into CASSPSGGGLGGGYTF.

The chain has TRBV11-2 and TRBJ1-2; D is undetermined. Trimming removed 5 bases from V and 3 bases from J, with 10 bases in between. CDR1 SGHAT and CDR2 FQNNGV come from the germline V gene. This CDR3 region has 13 residues. The CDR3 region is CASSRLRDYGYTF. DNA for the CDR3: TGTGCCAGCAGCCGACTTCGCGACTATGGCTACACCTTC.

This clone occurred a few times. This chain uses TRBV3-1 (or the pseudogene TRBV3-2) with TRBJ1-2; D might be TRBD1 (5 bases). Between the trimmed V and J ends, which lost 4 bases and 8 bases, there was a span of 14 bases. Germline CDR1 is LGHDT and CDR2 is YNNKEL (reference sequence). The CDR3 is 13 amino acids. The CDR3 reads CASSPDIRGGYTF. The CDR3 DNA is TGTGCCAGCAGCCCGGACATCCGGGGGGGCTACACCTTC.

This chain joins TRBV13 and TRBJ2-5, with a tentative D call TRBD1 (8 bases). The V gene's germline CDR1 is PRHDT and CDR2 FYEKMQ (reference sequence). Trimming removed 5 bases at V and 3 bases at J, with 19 bases between. The CDR3 has 16 amino acids. The CDR3, as DNA: TGTGCCAGCAGCCGCAGTAACAGGGGGGGTGAAGAGACCCAGTACTTC. Translation: CASSRSNRGGEETQYF.

This chain connects TRBV7-8 to TRBJ1-6, with D perhaps matching TRBD1 (5 bases). From germline, CDR1 is SGHVS and CDR2 FQNEAQ. This CDR3 is built from 15 residues. Trimming pared 3 bases from V and 2 bases from J, leaving 8 bases between. Written as DNA, the CDR3 is TGTGCCAGCAGCTTGGGGGGGGCCTATAATTCACCCCTCCACTTT. Its translation is CASSLGGAYNSPLHF.

The chain uses TRBV3-1 (or the pseudogene TRBV3-2) and TRBJ1-5; a weak D match, TRBD1 (5 bases). This CDR3 has 14 amino acids. CDR1 and CDR2 from the germline V gene are LGHDT and YNNKEL (reference sequence). The germline V and J ends were trimmed by 1 base and 6 bases, with 10 bases remaining between them. CDR3 DNA: TGTGCCAGCAGCCAAGTTCAGGGTGGTCAGCCCCAGCATTTT. Protein: CASSQVQGGQPQHF.

V usage is TRBV18 and J usage is TRBJ1-1; D may be TRBD1 (6 bases). This CDR3 spans 14 amino acids. The germline V gene encodes CDR1 KGHSH and CDR2 LQKENI. The V and J ends lost 6 bases and 5 bases respectively, with 16 bases between them. The CDR3, as DNA: TGTGCCAGCTCTCCGAGACAGGCGTATACTGAAGCTTTCTTT. It is translated as CASSPRQAYTEAFF. Drawing the rest from reference TRBV18 and TRBJ1-1, the complete variable domain is NAGVMQNPRHLVRRRGQEARLRCSPMKGHSHVYWYRQLPEEGLKFMVYLQKENIIDESGMPKERFSAEFPKEGPSILRIQQVVRGDSAAYFCASSPRQAYTEAFFGQGTRLTVV.

This clone was counted only a few times. This chain joins TRBV6-1 and TRBJ1-5; maybe TRBD1 (5 bases). The V gene lost 2 bases and the J gene lost 3 bases, with 8 bases spanning the gap. CDR1 MNHNS and CDR2 SASEGT come from the germline V gene. The CDR3 has 14 residues. The CDR3 DNA is TGTGCCAGCAGTGAACGGGGGAACAATCAGCCCCAGCATTTT. Translated, it gives CASSERGNNQPQHF.

The CDR3 DNA sequence: TGTGCCAGCAGCCCCGGGACAGGGAATGGCAATCAGCCCCAGCATTTT. This translates into CASSPGTGNGNQPQHF. This chain links TRBV5-8 with TRBJ1-5; 9 bases align to TRBD1. The CDR3 length is 16 residues. The germline V gene has CDR1 SGHTS and CDR2 YDEGEE. The J segment lost 2 bases and the V segment lost 4 bases, leaving 7 bases of the junction unmatched.

The V gene is TRBV30, the J gene TRBJ1-2; 9 bases align to TRBD1. In germline, CDR1 is GTSNPN, CDR2 SVGIG (reference sequence). V lost 2 bases and J lost 8; bases outside the gene matches: 3. The CDR3 consists of 12 residues. The chain's CDR3 is CAWSLGQGGYTF. CDR3 nucleotides: TGTGCCTGGAGTCTAGGACAGGGGGGCTACACCTTC.

The chain employs TRBV6-2 or TRBV6-3 and TRBJ2-1; D unresolved. Trimming took off 5 bases at V and 8 bases at J, with 7 bases between the two ends. Germline values: CDR1 MNHEY, CDR2 SVGEGT. This CDR3 contains 11 residues. The CDR3 is CASSLLDEQFF. The CDR3, as DNA: TGTGCCAGCAGTCTCTTAGATGAGCAGTTCTTC.

J is TRBJ2-3 and V is TRBV6-5; 9 bases line up with TRBD2. The CDR3 sequence is 14 residues long. Trimming took 6 bases from V and 3 from J; bases not matched to a gene: 4. Germline loops: CDR1 MNHEY, CDR2 SVGAGI. The CDR3 here is CASRAGGGTDTQYF. The CDR3 DNA reads TGTGCCAGCAGAGCGGGGGGCGGGACAGATACGCAGTATTTT.

This clone has only one observation. The chain has TRBV10-1 and TRBJ2-3; 7 bases are shared with TRBD2. The V and J ends lost 7 bases and 2 bases, in that order; junction bases with no gene match: 15. The germline V gene encodes CDR1 WNHNN and CDR2 SYGVQD (reference sequence). CDR3 length: 17 amino acids. CDR3 coding DNA: TGCGCCAGCACCCGAGCGGGGACTAAAAGGATCACAGATACGCAGTATTTT. Amino acid sequence: CASTRAGTKRITDTQYF.

V is TRBV5-1 and J is TRBJ2-2; 9 bases are shared with TRBD1. CDR3 length: 14 residues. V was pared by 4 bases and J by 4 bases, with 2 bases of the junction left unmatched. Germline CDR1 is SGHRS and CDR2 is YFSETQ. This chain's CDR3 is CASSPGQGTGELFF. DNA of the CDR3: TGCGCCAGCAGCCCGGGACAGGGCACCGGGGAGCTGTTTTTT.

This chain joins TRBV5-6 and TRBJ1-1, with a tentative D call TRBD1 (5 bases). The germline V and J ends were trimmed by 0 bases and 0 bases, with 15 bases remaining between them. The CDR3 extends over 17 amino acids. Per the germline V gene, CDR1 is SGHDT and CDR2 is YYEEEE. CDR3 sequence reads: CASSLASLWGVNTEAFF. The CDR3 DNA follows: TGTGCCAGCAGCTTGGCCTCTCTCTGGGGGGTGAACACTGAAGCTTTCTTT.

The chain links TRBV3-1 (or the pseudogene TRBV3-2) to TRBJ2-2, with TRBD2 identical over 10 bases. This CDR3 has 17 amino acids. The V and J ends lost 3 bases and 4 bases, in that order; junction bases with no gene match: 8. The germline CDR1 and CDR2 sequences are LGHDT and YNNKEL (reference sequence). The CDR3 DNA reads TGTGCCAGCAGCCAGGCGGCAGCGGGGGGGTCCACCGGGGAGCTGTTTTTT. It encodes CASSQAAAGGSTGELFF.

CDR3 coding DNA: TGTGCCAGCAGCAACTCCCCGACAGCGCCGCATAACTATGGCTACACCTTC. It translates to CASSNSPTAPHNYGYTF. V and J are TRBV21-1 and TRBJ1-2; the table names TRBD1, a call not compared with the DNA. TRBV21-1 constitutes a pseudogene. The CDR3 consists of 17 residues.

The rearrangement links TRBV18 to TRBJ2-7; a weak D match, TRBD1 (5 bases). This CDR3 region has 13 residues. V lost 6 bases, J lost 7 bases, and 16 bases lay in between. Germline V gene data show CDR1 as KGHSH and CDR2 as LQKENI. The CDR3, as DNA: TGTGCCAGCTCGGGTGTAGGGGCTCAGGAGCAGTACTTC. This translates into CASSGVGAQEQYF.